This TCR beta chain derives from a study of T cell repertoires in cytomegalovirus infection. Study-wide background: The public TCR beta signatures pointed to both CMV infection and matching HLA type. Whole-study results and caveats: HLA-C-restricted CMV clonotypes gave the most frequent clonotype in two of eight donors.

The CDR3 extends over 16 amino acids. Trimming cost V 7 bases and J 9 bases, with 22 bases left between them. Germline CDR1 reads SGHTA; CDR2 reads FQGNSA. TCRdb used MiXCR to reprocess the reads, holding one entry per CDR3 protein. The data show around 490,000 distinct CDR3 sequences, 26% seen once. The table lists this clonotype with many counts. Its target is not known. This clonotype was obtained from a human donor in good health (CMV status not recorded). Some clones in this sample may be carry-over from other donors' samples. Sequencing was performed on PBMCs. This sequence joins TRBV7-2 and TRBJ1-6; D possibly corresponds to TRBD1 (5 bases). The CDR3 nucleotides are TGTGCCAGCACCCCTTGGGGCTCCTCAGGAGGTTCACCCCTCCACTTT. Translating it yields CASTPWGSSGGSPLHF.